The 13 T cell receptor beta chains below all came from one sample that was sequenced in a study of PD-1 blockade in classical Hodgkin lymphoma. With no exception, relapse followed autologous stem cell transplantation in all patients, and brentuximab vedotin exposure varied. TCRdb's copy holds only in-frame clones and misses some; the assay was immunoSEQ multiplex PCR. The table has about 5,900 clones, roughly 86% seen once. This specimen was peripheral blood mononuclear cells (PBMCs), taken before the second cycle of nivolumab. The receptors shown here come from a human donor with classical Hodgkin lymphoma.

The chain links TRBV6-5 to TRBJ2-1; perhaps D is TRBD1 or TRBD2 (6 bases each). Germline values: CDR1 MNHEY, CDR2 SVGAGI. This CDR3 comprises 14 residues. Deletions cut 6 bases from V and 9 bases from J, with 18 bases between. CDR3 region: CASSPPIEGGEQFF. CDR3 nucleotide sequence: TGTGCCAGCAGCCCGCCAATTGAGGGGGGTGAGCAGTTCTTC.

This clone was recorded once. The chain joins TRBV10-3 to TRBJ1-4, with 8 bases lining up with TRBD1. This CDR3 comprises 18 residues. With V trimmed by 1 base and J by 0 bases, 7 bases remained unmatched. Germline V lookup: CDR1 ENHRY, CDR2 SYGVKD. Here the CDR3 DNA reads TGTGCCATCAGTGAGTTCGGACAGGGCTACGCAACTAATGAAAAACTGTTTTTT. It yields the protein CAISEFGQGYATNEKLFF.

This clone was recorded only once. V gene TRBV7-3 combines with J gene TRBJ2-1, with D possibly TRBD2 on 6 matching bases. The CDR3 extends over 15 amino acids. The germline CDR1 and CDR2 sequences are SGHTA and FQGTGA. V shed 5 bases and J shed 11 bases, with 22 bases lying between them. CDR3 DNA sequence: TGTGCCAGCAGCCCTCTGACTAGTTTCGGGTCTCAGCAGTTCTTC. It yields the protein CASSPLTSFGSQQFF.

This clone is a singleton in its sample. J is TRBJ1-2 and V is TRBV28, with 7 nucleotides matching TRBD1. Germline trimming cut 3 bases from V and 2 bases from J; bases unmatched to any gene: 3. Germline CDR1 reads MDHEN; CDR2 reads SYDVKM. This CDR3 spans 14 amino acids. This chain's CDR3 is CASSLTGQNYGYTF. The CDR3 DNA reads TGTGCCAGCAGTTTGACGGGACAGAACTATGGCTACACCTTC.

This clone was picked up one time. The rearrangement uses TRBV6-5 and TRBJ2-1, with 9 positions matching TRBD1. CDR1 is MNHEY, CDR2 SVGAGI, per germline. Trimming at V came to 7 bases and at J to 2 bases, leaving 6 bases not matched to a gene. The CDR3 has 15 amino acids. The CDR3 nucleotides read TGTGCCAGCACCCCCGGGACAGGGACCTACAATGAGCAGTTCTTC. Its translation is CASTPGTGTYNEQFF.

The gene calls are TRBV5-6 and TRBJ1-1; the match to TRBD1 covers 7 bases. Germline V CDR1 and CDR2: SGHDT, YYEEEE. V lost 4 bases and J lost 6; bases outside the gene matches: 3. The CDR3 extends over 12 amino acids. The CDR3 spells CASSRGTAEAFF. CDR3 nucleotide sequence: TGTGCCAGCAGCCGGGGGACAGCTGAAGCTTTCTTT.

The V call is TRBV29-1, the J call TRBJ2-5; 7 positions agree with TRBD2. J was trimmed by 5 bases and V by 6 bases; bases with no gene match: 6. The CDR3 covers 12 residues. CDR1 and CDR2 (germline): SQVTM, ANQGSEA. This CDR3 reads CSVAGVWETQYF. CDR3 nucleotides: TGCAGCGTCGCGGGAGTTTGGGAGACCCAGTACTTC.

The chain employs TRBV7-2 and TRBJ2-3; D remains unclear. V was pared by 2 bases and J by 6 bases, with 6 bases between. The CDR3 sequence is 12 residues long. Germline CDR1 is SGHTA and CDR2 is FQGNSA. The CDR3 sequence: CASSLRVDTQYF. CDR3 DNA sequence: TGTGCCAGCAGCTTACGGGTGGATACGCAGTATTTT.

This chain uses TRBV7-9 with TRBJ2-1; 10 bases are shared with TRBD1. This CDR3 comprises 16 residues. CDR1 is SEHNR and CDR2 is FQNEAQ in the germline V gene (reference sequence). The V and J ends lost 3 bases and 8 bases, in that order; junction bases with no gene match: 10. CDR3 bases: TGTGCCAGCAGCTTCCATCCGGGACAGGGGAGGGATGAGCAGTTCTTC. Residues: CASSFHPGQGRDEQFF.

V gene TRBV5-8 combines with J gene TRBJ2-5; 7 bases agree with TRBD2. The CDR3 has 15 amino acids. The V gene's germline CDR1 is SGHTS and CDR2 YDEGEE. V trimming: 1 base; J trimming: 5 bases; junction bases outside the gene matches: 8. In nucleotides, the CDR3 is TGTGCCAGCAGCTTGCCCAGGACTAGGAGGGAGACCCAGTACTTC. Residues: CASSLPRTRRETQYF. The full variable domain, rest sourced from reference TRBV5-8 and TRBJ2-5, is EAGVTQSPTHLIKTRGQQATLRCSPISGHTSVYWYQQALGLGLQFLLWYDEGEERNRGNFPPRFSGRQFPNYSSELNVNALELEDSALYLCASSLPRTRRETQYFGPGTRLLVL.

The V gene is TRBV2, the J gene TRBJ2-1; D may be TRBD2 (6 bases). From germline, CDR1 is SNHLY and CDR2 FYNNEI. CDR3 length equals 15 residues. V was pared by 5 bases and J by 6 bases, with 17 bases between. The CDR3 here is CASSRETARGNEQFF. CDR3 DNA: TGTGCCAGCAGTCGGGAGACAGCTCGCGGCAATGAGCAGTTCTTC.

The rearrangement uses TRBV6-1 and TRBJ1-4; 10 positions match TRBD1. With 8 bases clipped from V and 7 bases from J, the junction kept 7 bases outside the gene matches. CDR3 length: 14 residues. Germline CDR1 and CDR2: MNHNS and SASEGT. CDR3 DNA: TGTGCCAGCTACCGGGACAGGGGAAGTGAAAAACTGTTTTTT. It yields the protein CASYRDRGSEKLFF.

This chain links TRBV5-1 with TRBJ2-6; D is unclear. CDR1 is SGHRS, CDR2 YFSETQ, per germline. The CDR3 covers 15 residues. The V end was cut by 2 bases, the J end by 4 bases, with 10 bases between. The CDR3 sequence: CASSLVGTGANVLTF. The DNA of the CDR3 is TGCGCCAGCAGCTTAGTCGGTACCGGGGCCAACGTCCTGACTTTC.